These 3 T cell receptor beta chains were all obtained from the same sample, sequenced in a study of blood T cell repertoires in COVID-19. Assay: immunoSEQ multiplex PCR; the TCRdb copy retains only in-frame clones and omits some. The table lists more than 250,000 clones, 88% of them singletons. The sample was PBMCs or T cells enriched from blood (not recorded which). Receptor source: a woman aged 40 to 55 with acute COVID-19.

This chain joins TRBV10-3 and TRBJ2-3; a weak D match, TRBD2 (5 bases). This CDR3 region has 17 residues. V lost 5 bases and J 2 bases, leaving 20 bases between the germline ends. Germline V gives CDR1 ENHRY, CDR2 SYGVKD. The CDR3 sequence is CAISRDPLGLLTDTQYF. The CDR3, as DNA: TGTGCCATCAGTAGAGACCCACTAGGGCTGCTCACAGATACGCAGTATTTT.

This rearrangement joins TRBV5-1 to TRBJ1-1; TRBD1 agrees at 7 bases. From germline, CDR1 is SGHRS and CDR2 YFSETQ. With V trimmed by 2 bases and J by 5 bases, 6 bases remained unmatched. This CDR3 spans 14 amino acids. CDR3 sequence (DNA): TGCGCCAGCAGCTTCGCGCAGGGGGGTACTGAAGCTTTCTTT. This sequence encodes CASSFAQGGTEAFF. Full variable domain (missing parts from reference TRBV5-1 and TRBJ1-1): KAGVTQTPRYLIKTRGQQVTLSCSPISGHRSVSWYQQTPGQGLQFLFEYFSETQRNKGNFPGRFSGRQFSNSRSEMNVSTLELGDSALYLCASSFAQGGTEAFFGQGTRLTVV.

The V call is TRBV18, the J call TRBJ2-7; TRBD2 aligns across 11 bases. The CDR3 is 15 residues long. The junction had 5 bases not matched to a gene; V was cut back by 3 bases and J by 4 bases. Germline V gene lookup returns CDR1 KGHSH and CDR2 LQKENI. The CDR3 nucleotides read TGTGCCAGCTCACCGGGACTAGCGGAGCTGTACGAGCAGTACGTC. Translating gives CASSPGLAELYEQYV.